This TCR beta chain was documented in a study of T-cell reconstitution after alpha-beta-depleted transplantation in children. It was with unique molecular identifiers that the TCRbeta library was prepared. TCRdb reanalysed the PCR reads using MiXCR and keeps one entry per CDR3 protein. The repertoire has hundreds of thousands of distinct CDR3 sequences, approximately 9.6% of them found once; the top ten carry around 10%. Germline CDR1 is WSHSY and CDR2 is SAAADI. The CDR3 is 15 amino acids. Comment on this clonotype: The junction does not match germline at one end; this may be a read error.

This TCR came from a human donor who donated a stem cell graft to a child with SCID. The sequenced sample was PBMCs from the stem cell graft donor, obtained from the stem cell graft. This chain joins TRBV10-2 and TRBJ1-1; D may be TRBD1 (6 bases). CDR3 in DNA: TGCGCCAGCAGTTGGGCAGGGGCGATGAACACTGAAGCTTTATTT. It specifies CASSWAGAMNTEALF.